The TCR beta chain under discussion was sequenced for a study of T-cell reconstitution after alpha-beta-depleted transplantation in children (dated by TCRdb to the mid-2010s). Background for the entire study: Using TCR repertoire profiling, the study followed T-cell immune reconstitution in a quantitative way in children after TCRalphabeta/CD19-depleted allogeneic hematopoietic cell transplantation. Broad study findings and their caveats: About two months after transplant, the apparently early recovery of alphabetaT-cell counts reportedly depended on just several hundred clones that had expanded rapidly and came from non-depleted graft cells. Hyperexpanded clone frequencies declined over subsequent months; after one year, T-cell counts and TCRbeta diversity were mostly attributed to newly produced T cells. The high TCRbeta diversity at day 60 in some patients was ascribed to recipient T cells and intrathymic progenitors that had survived conditioning.

The sample's treatment or condition label, decoded: allogeneic hematopoietic cell transplantation with graft depleted of TCRalphabeta T cells and CD19 B cells. The children who served as transplant recipients had been given grafts of TCRalphabeta/CD19-depleted allogeneic hematopoietic cells. This clonotype was counted between two and nine times. The antigen it binds to is not known. Base quality data are lacking; no much larger clone is found one base away. The method behind the library was PCR. The listed sequencing device is Illumina HiSeq 2500. Molecular barcoding was employed in the preparation of TCR libraries, with unique molecular identifiers being used to normalize TCRbeta repertoire quantification. TCRdb reworked the public reads: Q25 trimming with fastp, MiXCR clone assembly, productive beta chains retained. Records with the same CDR3 protein are collapsed into one entry carrying the most frequent genes and DNA. In all, the sample holds about 980,000 distinct CDR3 sequences, and about 31% of those were seen once. The ten largest clones take up about 28% of the sample.

Including cysteine and phenylalanine, the CDR3 has 15 amino acids. Only CDR3 DNA is held: 45 bases, read in frame from base 1. CDR1 and CDR2 (SGHKS, YYEKEE) derive from the germline V gene (reference sequence). The trim is 5 bases for V and 1 base for J, with a gap of 15 bases between the germline ends. This sequence originates from a boy under two years old who had a stem cell transplant for SCID, so the T cells may come from the graft donor. The chain joins TRBV5-5 to TRBJ2-5; a weak D assignment points to TRBD2 (6 bases agree). The sequencing here drew on PBMCs, mostly from graft donor cells, taken 360 days after TCRalphabeta/CD19-depleted stem cell transplant. The nucleotides are TGTGCCAGCAGTCAGGGACTCAGCTTCCAAGAGACCCAGTACTTC. This codes for CASSQGLSFQETQYF.